This paragraph reports one T cell receptor (beta chain). Primed by a sample-barcoded 5' primer and a J-beta primer mix, a second PCR proceeded for about 6 to 11 cycles. TCRdb fed the 5' RACE reads into MiXCR, producing one record per CDR3 protein. The table includes about 930,000 distinct CDR3 sequences, roughly 29% detected once. This sample was taken from a study of blood T cells in healthy people across ages. CDR1 is MDHEN, CDR2 SYDVKM, per germline. V shed 8 bases and J shed 0 bases, with 16 bases lying between them. This CDR3 spans 15 amino acids. This sample also belongs to another study, concerning T cells of mothers and their children. As that study records: Each mother yielded more than 8.5 million TCR beta CDR3 reads. Each child yielded roughly 2.9 million reads.

Sequenced input: blood. This TCR was sampled from a woman aged 40 to 50 in good health. This chain connects TRBV28 to TRBJ1-1; unclear D gene. The CDR3 coding sequence is TGTGCCAGCCGAGAACGGGGTTTGGTGAACACTGAAGCTTTCTTT. Protein sequence: CASRERGLVNTEAFF.